The 16 T cell receptor beta chains below all came from one sample that was sequenced in a study of Ad26.COV2.S vaccination and SARS-CoV-2 variants (dated by TCRdb to about 2021). Library preparation employed the immunoSEQ multiplex PCR assay. The source is immuneACCESS, and TCRdb retained only in-frame sequences with V and J called. Part of the clones is not carried over; for the studies checked, unresolved V genes explain less than half of this, and the remainder is unexplained. Present in this sample are some 320,000 clones, about 86% of which were seen just once. The ten largest clones capture roughly 1.9% of the sample. The treatment or condition tag for this specimen amounts to: some 20 received Ad26.COV2.S at low or high dose, single or two shots; about 5 received placebo; per-sample allocation not given. Repertoires of vaccine and placebo recipients were sequenced from samples taken on day 63 after the first injection.

Source: peripheral blood, taken in a trial of Ad26.COV2.S vaccine versus placebo. The receptors come from a person between 18 and 65 years old who received the Ad26.COV2.S COVID-19 vaccine or a placebo.

CDR3 residues: CSVSWTANTEAFF. The CDR3 nucleotides read TGCAGCGTCTCATGGACAGCGAACACTGAAGCTTTCTTT. The V call is TRBV29-1, the J call TRBJ1-1; maybe TRBD1 (6 bases). Trimming cost V 6 bases and J 1 base, with 12 bases left between them. CDR3 size: 13 residues. Germline CDR1 and CDR2: SQVTM and ANQGSEA.

J is TRBJ2-7 and V is TRBV6-5; D is ambiguous. CDR3 length equals 14 residues. Germline CDR1 reads MNHEY; CDR2 reads SVGAGI. Between the trimmed V and J ends, which lost 0 bases and 0 bases, there was a span of 6 bases. The CDR3 coding sequence is TGTGCCAGCAGTTACTCGTGGCCCTCCTACGAGCAGTACTTC. Amino acid sequence: CASSYSWPSYEQYF.

V and J are TRBV5-4 and TRBJ2-1; TRBD1 matches 7 bases. After removal of 4 bases from V and 7 bases from J, the junction contained 8 bases not matched to a gene. Germline lookup yields CDR1 SGHNT and CDR2 YYREEE (reference sequence). The CDR3 contains 14 residues. CDR3 loop: CASSADRIGNEQFF. CDR3 DNA sequence: TGTGCCAGCAGCGCGGACAGGATTGGAAATGAGCAGTTCTTC.

The chain uses TRBV5-4 and TRBJ2-3, with a tentative D call TRBD1 (5 bases). CDR1 and CDR2 from the germline V gene are SGHNT and YYREEE (reference sequence). V was clipped by 4 bases and J by 7 bases, with 22 bases between them. This CDR3 is built from 16 residues. CDR3 sequence reads: CASSLPVGSMGHTQYF. CDR3 bases: TGTGCCAGCAGCCTGCCCGTGGGTTCTATGGGGCATACGCAGTATTTT.

The rearrangement uses TRBV5-1 and TRBJ2-1, with a weak D call TRBD2 (5 bases). CDR1 SGHRS and CDR2 YFSETQ come from the germline V gene. Trimming pared 2 bases from V and 4 bases from J, leaving 10 bases between. There are 14 residues in the CDR3. This CDR3 reads CASSFRTGYNEQFF. Here the CDR3 DNA reads TGCGCCAGCAGCTTCCGGACGGGATACAATGAGCAGTTCTTC. The variable domain in full, with the rest retrieved from reference TRBV5-1 and TRBJ2-1, is KAGVTQTPRYLIKTRGQQVTLSCSPISGHRSVSWYQQTPGQGLQFLFEYFSETQRNKGNFPGRFSGRQFSNSRSEMNVSTLELGDSALYLCASSFRTGYNEQFFGPGTRLTVL.

The CDR3 sequence is CASSPDRGIGGYTF. In DNA, the CDR3 is TGTGCCAGCAGTCCGGACAGGGGGATTGGTGGCTACACCTTC. V is TRBV6-2 or TRBV6-3 and J is TRBJ1-2, with 10 bases identical to TRBD1. This CDR3 is built from 14 residues. Germline CDR1 is MNHEY and CDR2 is SVGEGT. The junction had 7 bases not matched to a gene; V was cut back by 5 bases and J by 7 bases.

This chain connects TRBV7-7 to TRBJ2-3; 13 bases fit TRBD2. Germline loops: CDR1 SSHAT, CDR2 FNYEAQ (reference sequence). The J segment lost 4 bases and the V segment lost 5 bases, leaving 3 bases of the junction unmatched. The CDR3 totals 15 residues. In nucleotides, the CDR3 is TGTGCCAGCAGCCCACTAGCGGGGGGGGCAGATACGCAGTATTTT. It yields the protein CASSPLAGGADTQYF.

The chain employs TRBV5-1 and TRBJ1-1; D gene unclear. This CDR3 comprises 14 residues. Germline lookup yields CDR1 SGHRS and CDR2 YFSETQ. Trimming removed 5 bases at V and 1 base at J, with 12 bases between. CDR3: CASRPQLGNTEAFF. CDR3 DNA: TGCGCCAGCAGACCACAGTTGGGGAACACTGAAGCTTTCTTT.

This sequence joins TRBV20-1 and TRBJ1-1; D possibly corresponds to TRBD1 (5 bases). Germline lookup yields CDR1 DFQATT and CDR2 SNEGSKA (reference sequence). The CDR3 is made up of 11 amino acids. Trimming took off 7 bases at V and 3 bases at J, with 9 bases between the two ends. The CDR3 is CSVGGDTEAFF. Here the CDR3 DNA reads TGCAGTGTTGGGGGGGACACTGAAGCTTTCTTT.

This chain joins TRBV3-1 (or the pseudogene TRBV3-2) and TRBJ1-2; 8 positions agree with TRBD1. Trimming at V came to 5 bases and at J to 7 bases, leaving 6 bases not matched to a gene. The CDR3 contains 13 residues. CDR1 is LGHDT and CDR2 is YNNKEL in the germline V gene (reference sequence). CDR3 sequence (DNA): TGTGCCAGCAGCTATACTACAGGGGGTGGCTACACCTTC. It yields the protein CASSYTTGGGYTF.

This clone was counted a few times. The CDR3, as DNA: TGTGCCAGTAAGCCGGGGGGCGATTCCTACAATGAGCAGTTCTTC. Protein: CASKPGGDSYNEQFF. This chain connects TRBV19 to TRBJ2-1, with D maybe TRBD2 (7 bases). The V and J ends lost 7 bases and 1 base respectively, with 14 bases between them. CDR3 length equals 15 residues. Looked up from germline, CDR1 is LNHDA and CDR2 is SQIVND (reference sequence).

The chain carries TRBV11-3 and TRBJ2-7; 8 bases are shared with TRBD1. The ends lost 4 bases at V and 6 bases at J; junction bases unmatched: 11. Germline lookup yields CDR1 SGHNT and CDR2 YENEEA. The CDR3 sequence is 15 residues long. The CDR3 loop is CASSSFTGQDREQYF. The CDR3 DNA sequence: TGTGCCAGCAGCTCCTTTACGGGACAGGATCGCGAGCAGTACTTC. The full variable domain, completed using reference TRBV11-3 and TRBJ2-7, is EAGVVQSPRYKIIEKKQPVAFWCNPISGHNTLYWYLQNLGQGPELLIRYENEEAVDDSQLPKDRFSAERLKGVDSTLKIQPAELGDSAVYLCASSSFTGQDREQYFGPGTRLTVT.

The chain uses TRBV15 and TRBJ1-5, with D tentatively TRBD1 (6 bases). The V end was cut by 0 bases, the J end by 2 bases, with 14 bases between. The CDR3 has 17 amino acids. Germline loops: CDR1 LNHNV, CDR2 YYDKDF (reference sequence). DNA for the CDR3: TGTGCCACCAGCAGAGATCTTAAGGGGGTGGGCAATCAGCCCCAGCATTTT. The encoded protein is CATSRDLKGVGNQPQHF.

The V and J genes are TRBV15 and TRBJ1-4; D is uncertain. This CDR3 region has 14 residues. With 4 bases removed from V and 5 bases from J, the gap between germline ends came to 11 bases. Germline V lookup: CDR1 LNHNV, CDR2 YYDKDF (reference sequence). DNA for the CDR3: TGTGCCACCAGCACCGGGTCCCTGAATGAAAAACTGTTTTTT. It yields the protein CATSTGSLNEKLFF. Full variable domain (rest looked up from reference TRBV15 and TRBJ1-4): DAMVIQNPRYQVTQFGKPVTLSCSQTLNHNVMYWYQQKSSQAPKLLFHYYDKDFNNEADTPDNFQSRRPNTSFCFLDIRSPGLGDTAMYLCATSTGSLNEKLFFGSGTQLSVL.

This clone showed up just once. The chain couples TRBV6-5 to TRBJ2-5, with D perhaps matching TRBD1 or TRBD2 (5 bases each). The CDR3 has 15 amino acids. Germline CDR1 MNHEY, CDR2 SVGAGI. V dropped 2 bases and J dropped 2 bases, with 12 bases sitting between them. The chain's CDR3 is CASSYGGSAQETQYF. The CDR3 DNA is TGTGCCAGCAGTTACGGGGGAAGCGCACAAGAGACCCAGTACTTC.

The chain combines TRBV2 with TRBJ2-2, with 9 bases identical to TRBD1. Trimming removed 6 bases from V and 7 bases from J; junction bases left unmatched: 9. The CDR3 runs 15 residues. Germline-derived CDR1 and CDR2 are SNHLY and FYNNEI. The DNA for the CDR3 is TGTGCCAGCAGGGGCCTACAGGGGGCCAGCGGGGAGCTGTTTTTT. Translating it yields CASRGLQGASGELFF.